The clone carrying this T cell receptor beta chain was observed a few times. Its cognate antigen is unknown. This sample stems from a study of cytomegalovirus exposure and HLA in healthy donors. Overall study findings and caveats: In a later analysis, V- and J-gene trimming of beta chains associated with a DCLRE1C missense variant, replicated independently.

V lost 2 bases and J lost 5, with 13 bases in between. CDR1 MNHNS and CDR2 SASEGT come from the germline V gene. CDR3 length equals 15 residues. The PCR used 60 Vbeta and 13 Jbeta primers. Here immunoSEQ multiplex PCR was the method, and the copy in TCRdb shows in-frame clones only, minus some. This table has tens of thousands of clones, about 9.5% appearing once. Sequencing used PBMCs. The receptor was isolated from a man aged 60 to 75 in good health and CMV-seropositive. The chain has TRBV6-1 and TRBJ2-1; D perhaps matches TRBD2 (5 bases). The DNA of the CDR3 is TGTGCCAGCAGTGAATTCGCAGCGGTGAACAATGAGCAGTTCTTC. Translating gives CASSEFAAVNNEQFF.